This entry lists 9 T cell receptor beta chains sequenced from one sample in a study of sequential checkpoint blockade in melanoma. Generated by immunoSEQ multiplex PCR, the TCRdb table keeps only in-frame clones and is missing some. Among about 9,900 clones, roughly 78% were seen once, and the ten largest hold approximately 25%. Treatment defined: randomized to nivolumab then ipilimumab (arm A) or the reverse (arm B). Sequenced here: CD8+ T cells sorted from blood (inferred from file names), sampled from a patient given nivolumab and ipilimumab in sequence. These receptors were obtained from a human donor with melanoma.

The chain links TRBV7-3 to TRBJ1-1; D uncertain. CDR1 is SGHTA and CDR2 is FQGTGA in the germline V gene. With 1 base removed from V and 3 bases from J, the gap between germline ends came to 21 bases. The CDR3 sequence is 18 residues long. CDR3 bases: TGTGCCAGCAGCTTAAGTGGCGAGGGCCTGACGGCGGACACTGAAGCTTTCTTT. Translated: CASSLSGEGLTADTEAFF.

With respect to this clone: The same CDR3 arises from other DNA sequences in this sample as well. The rearrangement joins TRBV6-5 to TRBJ2-2, with 7 positions matching TRBD1. This CDR3 has 14 amino acids. Germline CDR1 and CDR2: MNHEY and SVGAGI. Losses at the gene ends were 0 bases for V and 6 bases for J; bases not matched to a gene: 1. The CDR3 bases are TGTGCCAGCAGTTACTCCCAGGGGGCCGGGGAGCTGTTTTTT. Amino acids: CASSYSQGAGELFF.

The chain links TRBV6-1 to TRBJ1-6; TRBD1 agrees at 7 bases. V lost 2 bases and J lost 7; bases outside the gene matches: 8. The CDR3 consists of 16 residues. Germline assignment: CDR1 MNHNS and CDR2 SASEGT. The CDR3 sequence is CASSEPPTGVNSPLHF. The CDR3 DNA follows: TGTGCCAGCAGTGAACCCCCAACAGGGGTCAATTCACCCCTCCACTTT.

As regards this clone: An end of the junction does not agree with germline; a read error may underlie this. The chain is built from TRBV7-9 and TRBJ2-3; TRBD1 aligns across 7 bases. The CDR3 runs 14 residues. The germline V gene encodes CDR1 SEHNR and CDR2 FQNEAQ (reference sequence). The CDR3 sequence is CASSSTGSKDTQYF. The CDR3, as DNA: TGTGCCAGCAGCTCGACAGGGAGCAAAGATACGCAGTATTTT.

In this sample, this clone turned up a few times. The V gene is TRBV12-5, the J gene TRBJ1-5; 9 bases map to TRBD1. V dropped 6 bases and J dropped 4; count of bases not matched to a gene: 10. The CDR3 has 16 amino acids. CDR1 LGHNT and CDR2 FRNRAP come from the germline V gene. Here the CDR3 reads CASGYNLDRGNQPQHF. The CDR3 DNA reads TGTGCTAGTGGCTATAACCTCGACAGGGGGAATCAGCCCCAGCATTTT.

This chain connects TRBV7-9 to TRBJ2-7, with TRBD2 identical over 10 bases. V trimming: 5 bases; J trimming: 3 bases; junction bases outside the gene matches: 16. CDR1 and CDR2 (germline): SEHNR, FQNEAQ (reference sequence). CDR3 size: 18 residues. CDR3 coding DNA: TGTGCCAGCAGCATCGGGGCTAGCGGGAGCCCGGATTTCTACGAGCAGTACTTC. Encoded protein: CASSIGASGSPDFYEQYF.

The chain carries TRBV6-1 and TRBJ2-3; 11 nucleotides align to TRBD2. Germline values: CDR1 MNHNS, CDR2 SASEGT. With 2 bases clipped from V and 3 bases from J, the junction kept 4 bases outside the gene matches. This CDR3 region has 16 residues. CDR3 amino acids: CASSESLAGGTDTQYF. For the CDR3, the DNA is TGTGCCAGCAGTGAAAGCCTAGCGGGAGGAACAGATACGCAGTATTTT.

This clone qualifies as medium-sized. This chain links TRBV19 with TRBJ2-2, with D perhaps TRBD1 (6 bases). The CDR3 has 15 residues. V lost 0 bases and J lost 7, with 12 bases in between. CDR1 and CDR2 from the germline V gene are LNHDA and SQIVND (reference sequence). The CDR3 region has the DNA TGTGCCAGTAGTATAGATCGGGACATTGTCGGGGAGCTGTTTTTT. This translates into CASSIDRDIVGELFF.

The gene calls are TRBV7-3 and TRBJ2-1; a possible D gene is TRBD2 (6 bases). The CDR3 runs to 15 residues. Trimming left V 3 bases short and J 3 bases short, with 12 bases between. Germline assignment: CDR1 SGHTA and CDR2 FQGTGA. CDR3 in DNA: TGTGCCAGCAGCTTGGGGGGAGGTGGCTACAATGAGCAGTTCTTC. Protein: CASSLGGGGYNEQFF. The variable domain in full, with the rest retrieved from reference TRBV7-3 and TRBJ2-1, is GAGVSQTPSNKVTEKGKYVELRCDPISGHTALYWYRQSLGQGPEFLIYFQGTGAADDSGLPNDRFFAVRPEGSVSTLKIQRTERGDSAVYLCASSLGGGGYNEQFFGPGTRLTVL.